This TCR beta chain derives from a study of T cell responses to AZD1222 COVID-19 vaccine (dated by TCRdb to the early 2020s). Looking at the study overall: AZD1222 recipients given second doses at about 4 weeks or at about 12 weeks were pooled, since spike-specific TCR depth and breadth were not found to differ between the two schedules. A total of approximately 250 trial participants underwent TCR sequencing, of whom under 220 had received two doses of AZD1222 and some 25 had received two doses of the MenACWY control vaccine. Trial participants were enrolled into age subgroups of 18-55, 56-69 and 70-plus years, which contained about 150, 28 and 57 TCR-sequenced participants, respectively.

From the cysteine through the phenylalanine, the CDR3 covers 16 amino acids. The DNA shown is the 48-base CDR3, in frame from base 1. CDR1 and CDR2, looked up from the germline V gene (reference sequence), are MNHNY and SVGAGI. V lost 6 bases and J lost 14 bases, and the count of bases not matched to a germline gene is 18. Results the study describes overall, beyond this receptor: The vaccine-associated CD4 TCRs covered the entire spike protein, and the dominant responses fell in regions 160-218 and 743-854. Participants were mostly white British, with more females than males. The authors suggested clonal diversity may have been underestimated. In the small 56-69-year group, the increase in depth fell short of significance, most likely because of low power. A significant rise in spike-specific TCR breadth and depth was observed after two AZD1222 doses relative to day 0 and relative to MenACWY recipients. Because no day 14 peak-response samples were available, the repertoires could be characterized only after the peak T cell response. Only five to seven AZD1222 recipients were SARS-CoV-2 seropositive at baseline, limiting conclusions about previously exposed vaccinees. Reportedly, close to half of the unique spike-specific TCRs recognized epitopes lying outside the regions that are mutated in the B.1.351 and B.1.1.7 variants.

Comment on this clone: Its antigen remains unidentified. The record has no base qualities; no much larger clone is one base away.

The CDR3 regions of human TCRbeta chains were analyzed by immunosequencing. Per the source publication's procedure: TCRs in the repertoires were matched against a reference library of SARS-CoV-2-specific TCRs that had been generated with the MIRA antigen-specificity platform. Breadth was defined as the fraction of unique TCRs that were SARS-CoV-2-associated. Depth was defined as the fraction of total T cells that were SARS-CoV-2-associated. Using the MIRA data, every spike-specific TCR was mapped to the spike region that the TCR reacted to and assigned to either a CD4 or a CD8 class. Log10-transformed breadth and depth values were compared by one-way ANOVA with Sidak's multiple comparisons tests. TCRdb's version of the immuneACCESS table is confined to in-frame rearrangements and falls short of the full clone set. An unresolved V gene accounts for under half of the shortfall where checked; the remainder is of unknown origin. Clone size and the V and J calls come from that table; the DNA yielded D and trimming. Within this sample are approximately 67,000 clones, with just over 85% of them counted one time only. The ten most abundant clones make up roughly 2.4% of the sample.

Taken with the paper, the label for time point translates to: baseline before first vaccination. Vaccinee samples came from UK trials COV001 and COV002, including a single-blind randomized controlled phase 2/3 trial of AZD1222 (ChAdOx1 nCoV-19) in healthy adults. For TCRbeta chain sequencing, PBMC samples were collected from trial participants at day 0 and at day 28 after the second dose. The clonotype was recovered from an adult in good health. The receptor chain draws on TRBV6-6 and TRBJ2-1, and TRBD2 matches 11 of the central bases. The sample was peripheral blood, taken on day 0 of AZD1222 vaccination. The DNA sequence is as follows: TGTGCCAGCAGAGAGACACTAGCGGGGGCTACCATAGGGGAGTTCTTC. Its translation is CASRETLAGATIGEFF.